The TCR beta chain described here comes from a study of T cell responses to AZD1222 COVID-19 vaccine. Study-wide results and caveats: Without day 14 samples, only post-peak T cell repertoires were studied. The donors showed a predominance of white British ancestry and of females, with possible underestimation of clonal diversity.

Trimming at V came to 0 bases and at J to 0 bases, leaving 2 bases not matched to a gene. Germline lookup yields CDR1 MNHEY and CDR2 SMNVEV (reference sequence). This CDR3 spans 16 amino acids. In regard to this clone: What it binds is not known.

The assay was immunoSEQ multiplex PCR, and TCRdb's table has in-frame clones only and misses some. The sample yields more than 75,000 clones, about 91% seen once. Specimen: peripheral blood, collected on day 0 of AZD1222 vaccination. The rearrangement joins TRBV27 to TRBJ2-3; 8 nucleotides match TRBD1. This receptor was obtained from an adult in good health. CDR3 nucleotides: TGTGCCAGCAGTTTATCGGACAGGGTCAGCACAGATACGCAGTATTTT. This translates into CASSLSDRVSTDTQYF.